This T cell receptor beta chain is drawn from a study of metastatic and nonmetastatic thyroid tumors. General study findings and limits: It was reportedly found that TCR beta diversity was significantly higher in malignant thyroid tumors than in benign nodules, a difference seen in both blood and tumor samples.

Per the authors' pipeline: Clinicopathological groups supplied CDR3 differences that were used to build a distant-metastasis classifier for papillary thyroid cancer. TCRdb reanalyzed the PCR reads with MiXCR. The V and J calls come from TCRdb's annotation, not from the publication. Here the sample spans about 40,000 clones, 17% being singletons. The CDR3 has 16 amino acids. Germline V CDR1 and CDR2: MGHDK, SYGVNS. No patient received treatment before thyroid surgery. This clone was seen many times. Its antigen is undetermined. At one boundary the junction diverges from the germline segment, which might be a read error.

This sequence was found in a female donor with papillary thyroid cancer or a benign thyroid nodule (not recorded which). Some clones in this sample may be carry-over from other donors' samples. The chain has TRBV25-1 and TRBJ2-2; 8 nucleotides line up with TRBD2. Input material: tumor tissue. Here the CDR3 reads CASSSHGGGNPGELFF. The CDR3 DNA is TGTGCCAGCAGTAGCCACGGGGGGGGGAACCCCGGGGAGCTGTTTTTT.